Listed here are 9 T cell receptor beta chains from one sample, sequenced in a study of neurological immune-mediated disorders. One entry per CDR3 protein results from TCRdb running MiXCR on the 5' RACE reads. The sample consists of more than 95,000 distinct CDR3 sequences, 11% of them appearing once. Time point given: longitudinal time-point 3. Input material: PBMCs. These receptors came from a female donor with HTLV-1-associated myelopathy (HAM/TSP).

This clonotype was seen ten or more times. The chain links TRBV4-1 to TRBJ2-7; TRBD2 matches 13 bases. The V gene's germline CDR1 is MGHRA and CDR2 YSYEKL. This CDR3 spans 15 amino acids. After removal of 4 bases from V and 2 bases from J, the junction contained 2 bases not matched to a gene. Here the CDR3 reads CASSRLAGGTYEQYF. The CDR3 region has the DNA TGCGCCAGCAGCCGACTAGCGGGGGGTACCTACGAGCAGTACTTC.

There are many counts of this clonotype. The chain couples TRBV5-6 to TRBJ2-1, with 9 nucleotides matching TRBD2. In germline, CDR1 is SGHDT, CDR2 YYEEEE. This CDR3 has 17 residues. V was clipped by 0 bases and J by 4 bases; unmatched bases: 8. CDR3 protein: CASSLEDAGGIYNEQFF. In DNA form, the CDR3 reads TGTGCCAGCAGCTTGGAGGACGCGGGGGGGATTTACAATGAGCAGTTCTTC.

Many counts were recorded for this clonotype. This chain joins TRBV5-1 and TRBJ2-7; TRBD1 matches 10 bases. Germline V lookup: CDR1 SGHRS, CDR2 YFSETQ. CDR3 size: 15 residues. Trimming cost V 0 bases and J 5 bases; bases outside gene matches: 5. The CDR3, as DNA: TGCGCCAGCAGCTTGGCCGGGACAGGGGCCAACGAGCAGTACTTC. It yields the protein CASSLAGTGANEQYF.

This clonotype was counted many times. CDR3: CAISETSRQFF. CDR3 sequence (DNA): TGTGCCATCAGTGAAACTAGCAGGCAGTTCTTC. The chain recombines TRBV10-3 with TRBJ2-1; a weak D match, TRBD2 (6 bases). CDR3 length: 11 residues. V dropped 3 bases and J dropped 12 bases, with 9 bases sitting between them. Germline V CDR1 and CDR2: ENHRY, SYGVKD.

This clonotype was counted many times. This chain uses TRBV7-9 with TRBJ1-5; D is possibly TRBD1 (6 bases). The CDR3 is 15 amino acids. Trimming cost V 4 bases and J 5 bases, with 15 bases left between them. CDR1 SEHNR and CDR2 FQNEAQ come from the germline V gene (reference sequence). The CDR3 protein is CASSSGTRKDQPQHF. The DNA for the CDR3 is TGTGCCAGCAGCTCCGGGACAAGAAAGGATCAGCCCCAGCATTTT.

The V call is TRBV12-5, the J call TRBJ2-3; TRBD2 agrees at 9 bases. This CDR3 spans 15 amino acids. V was pared by 4 bases and J by 1 base, with 3 bases of the junction left unmatched. Germline loops: CDR1 LGHNT, CDR2 FRNRAP. The CDR3 coding sequence is TGTGCTAGTGGTTCAGCGGGGGGCCGCACAGATACGCAGTATTTT. It encodes CASGSAGGRTDTQYF.

The chain employs TRBV20-1 and TRBJ2-7, with 11 nucleotides matching TRBD1. The CDR3 extends over 18 amino acids. Unmatched junction bases numbered 18, after V lost 5 bases and J lost 3 bases. Germline lookup yields CDR1 DFQATT and CDR2 SNEGSKA (reference sequence). CDR3 region: CSAPDSWTGGITGYEQYF. CDR3 nucleotide sequence: TGCAGTGCTCCCGATAGCTGGACAGGGGGCATTACAGGCTACGAGCAGTACTTC.

The gene calls are TRBV20-1 and TRBJ1-6; D is undetermined. The V and J ends lost 8 bases and 12 bases respectively, with 23 bases between them. CDR1 is DFQATT, CDR2 SNEGSKA, per germline (reference sequence). CDR3 size: 14 residues. CDR3 loop: CSTSRWVGNQPLHF. Here the CDR3 DNA reads TGCAGTACCAGCAGGTGGGTGGGGAATCAACCCCTCCACTTT.

This clonotype has at least ten counts. This chain's CDR3 is CSASPRQPQHF. The CDR3, as DNA: TGCAGTGCTAGCCCTAGGCAGCCCCAGCATTTT. The chain carries TRBV20-1 and TRBJ1-5; no clear D gene. Trimming took off 3 bases at V and 7 bases at J, with 7 bases between the two ends. CDR3 length: 11 amino acids. Germline values: CDR1 DFQATT, CDR2 SNEGSKA (reference sequence).